The clone carrying this T cell receptor beta chain has only a few counts. Its specificity is unknown. V gave up 2 bases and J gave up 4 bases; unmatched junction bases: 7. There are 14 residues in the CDR3. Germline V gene data show CDR1 as DFQATT and CDR2 as SNEGSKA (reference sequence). The data derive from a study of T cells after yellow fever vaccination. Study findings and constraints: Relatively few clonotypes were ones that appeared in both CD4 and CD8 compartments.

TCRdb re-derived calls from the 5' RACE reads in MiXCR, one entry per CDR3 protein. The sample has under 550,000 distinct CDR3 sequences, roughly 22% seen once. Material: PBMCs, obtained roughly 20 days after the first yellow fever vaccination. V gene TRBV20-1 combines with J gene TRBJ2-5; TRBD1 aligns across 7 bases. This TCR came from a man aged 18 to 29 who received the YFV17D yellow fever vaccine. CDR3 sequence reads: CSARKGAGPETQYF. The CDR3, as DNA: TGCAGTGCTAGAAAGGGGGCAGGACCAGAGACCCAGTACTTC.